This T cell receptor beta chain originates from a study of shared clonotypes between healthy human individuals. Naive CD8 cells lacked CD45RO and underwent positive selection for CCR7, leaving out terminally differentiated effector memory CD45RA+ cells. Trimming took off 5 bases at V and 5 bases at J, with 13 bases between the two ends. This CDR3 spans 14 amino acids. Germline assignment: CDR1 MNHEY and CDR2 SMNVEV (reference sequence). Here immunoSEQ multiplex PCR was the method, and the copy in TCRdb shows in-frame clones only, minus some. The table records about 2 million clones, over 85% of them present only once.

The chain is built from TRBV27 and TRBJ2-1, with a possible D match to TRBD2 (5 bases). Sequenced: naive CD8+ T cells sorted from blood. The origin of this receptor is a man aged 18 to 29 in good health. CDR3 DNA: TGTGCCAGCAGTGAGGCAGGAGGTAACAATGAGCAGTTCTTC. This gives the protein CASSEAGGNNEQFF.